This TCR beta chain was identified in a study of cytotoxic CD8 clonotypes in ibrutinib-treated CLL. Study information: Partial responses totalled about 24 and complete responses 2; after median roughly 68 months, roughly 14 remained remitted and about twelve progressed.

Cryopreserved PBMCs provided roughly 2 micrograms of genomic DNA for the TCR beta libraries. Findings and caveats of the study: There were differences in sampling times between sustained-remission and progressing patients. Baseline clonality, higher than in age-matched healthy donors, tracked circulating CD8+ T-cell counts.

The CDR3 spans 15 residues. Germline V gene sequence: CDR1 SGDLS, CDR2 YYNGEE. V was trimmed by 0 bases and J by 4 bases, leaving 11 bases between them. Concerning this clone: Its specificity is unknown.

This table comes from immunoSEQ multiplex PCR, and its TCRdb copy is limited to in-frame clones, with some not included. The table lists roughly 330,000 clones, 67% of them singletons, with around 6.5% in the top ten. This chain links TRBV9 with TRBJ1-3; unclear D gene. The material sequenced was PBMCs, taken after 36 months of ibrutinib treatment. This sequence was found in a human donor with chronic lymphocytic leukemia. This CDR3 is CASSVGLAPGNTIYF. The DNA of the CDR3 is TGTGCCAGCAGCGTAGGTTTGGCGCCCGGAAACACCATATATTTT.